Presented here are 14 T cell receptor beta chains from one specimen sequenced in a study of a mutant IDH1 vaccine in newly diagnosed glioma. Time point in this sample: week 11, during vaccination. Alongside topical imiquimod, each dose of vaccine comprised 300 ug of mutant IDH1 20-mer peptide. These receptors are not linked to any known antigen. Repertoires were generated with immunoSEQ multiplex PCR, while TCRdb's copy carries only in-frame clones and drops some. Of some 64,000 clones listed, roughly 80% are singletons. This sample comprised PBMCs, obtained from a glioma patient whose treatment included an IDH1 peptide vaccine. These receptors all come from a man aged 50 to 60 with glioma.

This sequence joins TRBV4-2 and TRBJ2-1, with D tentatively TRBD1 (7 bases). Between the trimmed V and J ends, which lost 9 bases and 9 bases, there was a span of 12 bases. There are 11 residues in the CDR3. Per the germline V gene, CDR1 is LGHNA and CDR2 is YNFKEQ. The CDR3 sequence is CASQGGVEQFF. The CDR3 bases are TGTGCCAGTCAGGGGGGCGTTGAGCAGTTCTTC.

V usage is TRBV19 and J usage is TRBJ1-3; a weak D match, TRBD1 (6 bases). This CDR3 is built from 15 residues. The germline V gene encodes CDR1 LNHDA and CDR2 SQIVND (reference sequence). V was clipped by 5 bases and J by 4 bases, with 15 bases between them. CDR3 DNA sequence: TGTGCCAGTAGTTATTTTGCCAGGGGAGGAAACACCATATATTTT. It yields the protein CASSYFARGGNTIYF.

The rearrangement links TRBV29-1 to TRBJ2-6, with 9 bases fitting TRBD2. CDR1 is SQVTM, CDR2 ANQGSEA, per germline. The trim removed 5 bases at V and 3 bases at J, leaving 8 bases unmatched. There are 16 residues in the CDR3. The CDR3 here is CSVCIAGDSGANVLTF. CDR3 coding DNA: TGCAGCGTTTGCATAGCGGGAGATAGTGGGGCCAACGTCCTGACTTTC.

This clone appeared a few times. CDR3: CAITPGTDSPLHF. The CDR3, as DNA: TGTGCCATCACCCCGGGGACGGATTCACCCCTCCACTTT. This chain connects TRBV10-3 to TRBJ1-6; a possible D gene is TRBD1 (5 bases). V was cut by 7 bases and J by 8 bases, with 12 bases left in between. The V gene's germline CDR1 is ENHRY and CDR2 SYGVKD. This CDR3 is built from 13 residues.

The chain joins TRBV2 to TRBJ2-2; D possibly uses TRBD1 or TRBD2 (5 bases each). This CDR3 spans 15 amino acids. Trimming left V 6 bases short and J 1 base short, with 12 bases between. The germline V gene encodes CDR1 SNHLY and CDR2 FYNNEI. The CDR3, as DNA: TGTGCCAGCAGGAGGGACGGACAGAACACCGGGGAGCTGTTTTTT. Protein: CASRRDGQNTGELFF.

This clone occurred a few times. The CDR3 region is CASTGDSYNEQFF. In nucleotides, the CDR3 is TGTGCCAGCACAGGAGACTCCTACAATGAGCAGTTCTTC. V gene TRBV19 combines with J gene TRBJ2-1; tentative D call: TRBD1 (5 bases). This CDR3 region has 13 residues. Germline loops: CDR1 LNHDA, CDR2 SQIVND (reference sequence). V gave up 9 bases and J gave up 0 bases, with 9 bases separating them. Looking up the rest from reference TRBV19 and TRBJ2-1 gives the full variable domain: DGGITQSPKYLFRKEGQNVTLSCEQNLNHDAMYWYRQDPGQGLRLIYYSQIVNDFQKGDIAEGYSVSREKKESFPLTVTSAQKNPTAFYLCASTGDSYNEQFFGPGTRLTVL.

This clone was counted once. V gene TRBV19 combines with J gene TRBJ2-2; 9 nucleotides line up with TRBD1. J lost 2 bases, V lost 7 bases, and 2 bases had no gene match. The CDR3 is 14 amino acids. Germline V gives CDR1 LNHDA, CDR2 SQIVND (reference sequence). CDR3 nucleotides: TGTGCCAGTAATACAGGGGGCAACACCGGGGAGCTGTTTTTT. Translation gives CASNTGGNTGELFF.

The CDR3 region is CASRGGSNQPQHF. The CDR3 DNA reads TGTGCCAGCCGGGGCGGCAGCAATCAGCCCCAGCATTTT. The rearrangement joins TRBV6-6 to TRBJ1-5, with a possible D match to TRBD1 (5 bases). The CDR3 runs 13 residues. Trimming cost V 8 bases and J 1 base, with 9 bases left between them. CDR1 and CDR2 from the germline V gene are MNHNY and SVGAGI (reference sequence).

CDR3 sequence reads: CASSLGKGGNEQFF. In DNA form, the CDR3 reads TGCGCCAGCAGCTTGGGTAAAGGGGGCAATGAGCAGTTCTTC. The chain is built from TRBV5-1 and TRBJ2-1, with D possibly TRBD1 on 6 matching bases. The CDR3 runs 14 residues. V dropped 0 bases and J dropped 6 bases, with 10 bases sitting between them. The V gene's germline CDR1 is SGHRS and CDR2 YFSETQ.

J is TRBJ1-5 and V is TRBV10-3, with unresolved D. V was pared by 3 bases and J by 7 bases, with 13 bases between. The CDR3 totals 14 residues. Looked up from germline, CDR1 is ENHRY and CDR2 is SYGVKD. The CDR3 loop is CAISERETNQPQHF. Here the CDR3 DNA reads TGTGCCATCAGTGAAAGGGAAACCAACCAGCCCCAGCATTTT.

The genes are TRBV6-1 and TRBJ1-2; D is possibly TRBD1 (5 bases). V lost 8 bases, J lost 4 bases, and 11 bases lay in between. This CDR3 is built from 12 residues. Germline-derived CDR1 and CDR2 are MNHNS and SASEGT. CDR3 sequence: CASSDRLYGYTF. The DNA of the CDR3 is TGTGCCAGCTCAGACAGACTCTATGGCTACACCTTC.

The chain recombines TRBV11-2 with TRBJ2-2, with D tentatively TRBD2 (5 bases). The CDR3 is made up of 15 amino acids. Germline CDR1 SGHAT, CDR2 FQNNGV. The germline V and J ends were trimmed by 3 bases and 4 bases, with 12 bases remaining between them. The CDR3 spells CASSFQRELTGELFF. DNA for the CDR3: TGTGCCAGCAGCTTTCAAAGGGAGCTCACCGGGGAGCTGTTTTTT.

This chain connects TRBV2 to TRBJ2-7; the D call may be TRBD1 or TRBD2 (5 bases each). The germline CDR1 and CDR2 sequences are SNHLY and FYNNEI. The length of the CDR3 is 12 residues. V dropped 8 bases and J dropped 2 bases, with 10 bases sitting between them. Here the CDR3 DNA reads TGTGCCAGCGGGGGTGCGACCTACGAGCAGTACTTC. Its translation is CASGGATYEQYF.

The chain carries TRBV5-1 and TRBJ2-1; 10 bases align to TRBD2. Germline V gives CDR1 SGHRS, CDR2 YFSETQ. The CDR3 is 16 amino acids. V shed 0 bases, J shed 6 bases, and the junction held 6 bases outside the gene matches. The CDR3 region has the DNA TGCGCCAGCAGCTTGGAGAGCGGGGGGGCACCCAATGAGCAGTTCTTC. Translation: CASSLESGGAPNEQFF.